This T cell receptor (beta chain) was found in a study of cytomegalovirus exposure and HLA in healthy donors. Vbeta (60) and Jbeta (13) primers were used in the PCR. Clones were sequenced by immunoSEQ multiplex PCR, and TCRdb holds only the in-frame ones, with some missing. The sample records around 130,000 clones, about 9.4% being singletons. Losses at the gene ends were 4 bases for V and 8 bases for J; bases not matched to a gene: 7. Germline assignment: CDR1 SGHRS and CDR2 YFSETQ. CDR3 length: 15 residues. The sample holds a few counts of this clone. What it binds is unknown. General study points: Immune exposure information available was restricted to CMV serostatus.

The rearrangement links TRBV5-1 to TRBJ1-4, with TRBD1 identical over 11 bases. Sequencing input: PBMCs. The receptor comes from a woman aged 40-49 years in good health and CMV-seropositive. As DNA, the CDR3 is TGCGCCAGCAGCATAGGACAGGGGGCATTGGAAAAACTGTTTTTT. This codes for CASSIGQGALEKLFF.